Only a few counts were recorded for the clone carrying this T cell receptor beta chain. This CDR3 contains 18 residues. Germline V gene data show CDR1 as LGHNA and CDR2 as YNFKEQ. With V trimmed by 0 bases and J by 1 base, 11 bases remained unmatched. The record originates from a study of blood T cell repertoires in COVID-19. Study-level information: Sites in the United States, Italy and Spain provided acute and convalescent COVID-19 samples. The analysed material was cDNA or gDNA that came from T cells, B-cell-depleted T cells, or PBMCs.

Original data processing: Scientists estimated how many nucleated cells there were by amplifying reference gene primers. Only in-frame clones appear in the TCRdb table, and some are missing; sequencing was by immunoSEQ multiplex PCR. The V and J calls and clone size were taken over from that table, and D and trimming were inferred from the DNA. The data contain around 150,000 clones, around 84% of them seen just once; the ten biggest clones take up less than 2.5%. This chain uses TRBV4-2 with TRBJ1-1, with TRBD1 matching over 7 bases. The origin of this receptor is a man between 70 and 80 years old with acute or convalescent COVID-19. The source material was peripheral blood. The CDR3 sequence is CASSQDNKGGARNTEAFF. The CDR3, as DNA: TGTGCCAGCAGCCAAGATAATAAAGGGGGCGCCAGGAACACTGAAGCTTTCTTT.